The following is a T cell receptor beta chain sequence with its context. The clone's antigen remains unknown. No base-level quality is on record; no much larger clone is a single base apart. The entry originates in a study of blood T cell repertoires in COVID-19 (dated by TCRdb to the early 2020s). Turning to the overall study: The collaborator samples originated in the United States, Italy and Spain and spanned the acute and convalescent phases of COVID-19. The prospective study material was composed of cDNA or gDNA derived from T cells, B-cell-depleted T cells, or PBMCs. The samples were drawn from two sources: the first 160 participants of the ongoing ImmuneRACE study, and approximately 1,300 subjects contributed by 6 global collaborators. Nearly every sample came with metadata listing a de-identified subject ID, COVID-19 status, age in years and sex. HLA class I and class II types, where available, came from metadata supplied by the sample provider rather than from assay-based typing. Subjects who had been exposed to COVID-19, were actively infected with it, or had recovered from it provided the deeply sampled blood TCRbeta repertoires that made up the dataset. A freely available public database, intended as a resource for researchers studying the immune response to SARS-CoV-2, is where the repertoires were released.

The immunoSEQ Assay, a bias-controlled multiplex PCR, was used to amplify TCRbeta CDR3 regions from genomic DNA. On the study's bioinformatics: The number of nucleated cells in each sample was estimated by amplification of reference gene primers within the assay. To quantify the absolute abundance of each unique TCRbeta CDR3 rearrangement, sequence reads were collapsed and filtered. For each sample, productive Simpson clonality was calculated as the square root of Simpson's diversity index over productive rearrangements. This immuneACCESS table, as held by TCRdb, lists in-frame sequences with V and J called but not all clones. Of the missing ones, under half trace to an unresolved V gene in checked studies; the others have no known cause. From that table come the V and J calls and clone size; the DNA was used to work out D and trimming. Counted in this sample were around 13,000 clones; 83% of them appeared once. The top ten clonotypes cover around 23% of the sample.

Collaborating institutions collected whole blood in K2EDTA tubes following their own protocols. For TCRbeta analysis, collaborator samples were shipped as frozen whole blood, as isolated PBMCs, or as DNA extracted from either sample type. CDR3 length: 14 amino acids, cysteine to phenylalanine. Left in the record is the CDR3 DNA by itself, 42 bases read in frame from the first base. Sequences MNHEY (CDR1) and SVGAGI (CDR2) are obtained from the germline V gene. Ends trimmed: V by 6 bases, J by 3 bases; bases unmatched to a gene: 2. Paper-wide results and their limitations: The amount of clinical and demographic metadata varied by source and participant and was provided uncurated.

Sequenced input: peripheral blood. The sequence came from a woman in her sixties or seventies with acute or convalescent COVID-19. The chain is encoded by TRBV6-5 joined to TRBJ2-3; 11 central nucleotides agree with TRBD1. The CDR3 region has the sequence CASSWDRGTDTQYF. In nucleotides, the sequence is TGTGCCAGCAGCTGGGACAGGGGGACAGATACGCAGTATTTT.